A selection of T cell receptor beta chains follows, all from one sample in a study of blood T cell repertoires in COVID-19. Method: immunoSEQ multiplex PCR; TCRdb's copy keeps in-frame clones and lacks some. The table lists roughly 100,000 clones, about four fifths of them singletons. Sequencing was carried out using peripheral blood. These receptors were obtained from a human donor in a cohort sampled during active COVID-19. Each CDR3 is given with its conserved first and last residue. A D gene is named only where the DNA matches it firmly. The size of a clone is reported for some rows only, either as once, few or many, or as a class for expanded clones.

CDR3nt: TGTGCCAGTAGTACGCAGGGGGCCCGGGGGACCGGGGAGCTGTTTTTT; CDR3aa: CASSTQGARGTGELFF; d_gene: TRBD1; v_gene: TRBV19; j_gene: TRBJ2-2; abundance: .
CDR3nt: TGTGCCAGCAGTTACGGACAGGGGGCGACGGTATGGGGCTACACCTTC; CDR3aa: CASSYGQGATVWGYTF; d_gene: TRBD1; v_gene: TRBV7-9; j_gene: TRBJ1-2; abundance: .
CDR3nt: TGCGCCAGCAGCTTGGTTTCGGGGAACACTGAAGCTTTCTTT; CDR3aa: CASSLVSGNTEAFF; d_gene: .; v_gene: TRBV5-1; j_gene: TRBJ1-1; abundance: .
CDR3nt: TGTGCCAGCAGCTTCCGCCCGACAGGGAGGGAGACCCAGTACTTC; CDR3aa: CASSFRPTGRETQYF; d_gene: .; v_gene: TRBV5-5; j_gene: TRBJ2-5; abundance: .
CDR3nt: TGCGCCAGCAGTGACCGGGACAGGAGAAACCAAGAGACCCAGTACTTC; CDR3aa: CASSDRDRRNQETQYF; d_gene: TRBD1; v_gene: TRBV10-1; j_gene: TRBJ2-5; abundance: once
CDR3nt: TGTGCCAGCAGTTACTCAAGAACAGGGGGGGGCTATGGCTACACCTTC; CDR3aa: CASSYSRTGGGYGYTF; d_gene: TRBD1; v_gene: TRBV6-5; j_gene: TRBJ1-2; abundance: once
CDR3nt: TGTGCCAGCAGTTTAGGGACAGGGAAAGGGGCAATCAATGAGCAGTTCTTC; CDR3aa: CASSLGTGKGAINEQFF; d_gene: TRBD1; v_gene: TRBV27; j_gene: TRBJ2-1; abundance: .
CDR3nt: TGTGCCAGCACCTCGATGGGGGGGGCCGGGAATGAGCAGTTCTTC; CDR3aa: CASTSMGGAGNEQFF; d_gene: .; v_gene: TRBV6-5; j_gene: TRBJ2-1; abundance: .
CDR3nt: TGTGCCAGCAGTACCTATTCAGGGGGTTACACTGAAGCTTTCTTT; CDR3aa: CASSTYSGGYTEAFF; d_gene: TRBD1; v_gene: TRBV27; j_gene: TRBJ1-1; abundance: few
CDR3nt: TGTGCCAGCAGCGTAGGCACGGGACAGGGGGCGCGCTACGAGCAGTACTTC; CDR3aa: CASSVGTGQGARYEQYF; d_gene: TRBD1; v_gene: TRBV9; j_gene: TRBJ2-7; abundance: .
CDR3nt: TGTGCCAGTGGGGAAAGACGGACACCCTATGGCTACACCTTC; CDR3aa: CASGERRTPYGYTF; d_gene: .; v_gene: TRBV19; j_gene: TRBJ1-2; abundance: .
CDR3nt: TGCGCCAGCAGCTTGGTTTCAGGGTCCTACGAGCAGTACTTC; CDR3aa: CASSLVSGSYEQYF; d_gene: .; v_gene: TRBV5-1; j_gene: TRBJ2-7; abundance: .
CDR3nt: TGTGCCAGCAGTTACCATCGCGACAGGTCTAATTCACCCCTCCACTTT; CDR3aa: CASSYHRDRSNSPLHF; d_gene: .; v_gene: TRBV6-2/TRBV6-3; j_gene: TRBJ1-6; abundance: .
CDR3nt: TGTGCCAGCAGCCAAGGTCTAGCGGGGGGGCAGACCGGGGAGCTGTTTTTT; CDR3aa: CASSQGLAGGQTGELFF; d_gene: TRBD2; v_gene: TRBV3-1/TRBV3-2; j_gene: TRBJ2-2; abundance: .